The present T cell receptor (beta chain) was sequenced within a study of liver allograft versus peripheral blood T cells. Overall study: Hepatic allograft T cell receptor repertoires were evaluated relative to those present in recipients' peripheral blood. Study conclusions and caveats: Intragraft liver T cell receptor repertoires reportedly differed from peripheral blood repertoires.

CDR1 and CDR2 from the germline V gene are MNHEY and SVGAGI. This CDR3 is 14 amino acids long. The germline V and J ends were trimmed by 9 bases and 3 bases, with 14 bases remaining between them. MiXCR was run by TCRdb on the reads, yielding one entry per CDR3 protein. The sample records over 10,000 distinct CDR3 sequences, over 15% being singletons. This clonotype has only a few counts. Its antigen remains unknown. The receptor was isolated from a human patient who had a liver transplant. Some T cells may be provided by the graft donor. This chain links TRBV6-5 with TRBJ1-4, with D possibly TRBD1 on 5 matching bases. The CDR3 is CASRLGTANEKLFF. The CDR3 region has the DNA TGTGCCAGTCGCCTCGGGACGGCTAATGAAAAACTGTTTTTT.